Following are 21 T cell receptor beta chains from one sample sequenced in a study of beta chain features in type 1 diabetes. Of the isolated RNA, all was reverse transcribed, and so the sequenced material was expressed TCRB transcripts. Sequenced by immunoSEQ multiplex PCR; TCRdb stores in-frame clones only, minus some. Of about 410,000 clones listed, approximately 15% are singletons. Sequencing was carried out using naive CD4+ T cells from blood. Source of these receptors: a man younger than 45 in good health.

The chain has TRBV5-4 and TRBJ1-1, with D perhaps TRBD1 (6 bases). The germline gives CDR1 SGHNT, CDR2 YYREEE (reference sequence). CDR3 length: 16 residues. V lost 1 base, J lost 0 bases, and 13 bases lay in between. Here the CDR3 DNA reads TGTGCCAGCAGCTTGCGGCAGAGGGGGATGAACACTGAAGCTTTCTTT. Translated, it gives CASSLRQRGMNTEAFF. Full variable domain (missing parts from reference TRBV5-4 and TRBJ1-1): ETGVTQSPTHLIKTRGQQVTLRCSSQSGHNTVSWYQQALGQGPQFIFQYYREEENGRGNFPPRFSGLQFPNYSSELNVNALELDDSALYLCASSLRQRGMNTEAFFGQGTRLTVV.

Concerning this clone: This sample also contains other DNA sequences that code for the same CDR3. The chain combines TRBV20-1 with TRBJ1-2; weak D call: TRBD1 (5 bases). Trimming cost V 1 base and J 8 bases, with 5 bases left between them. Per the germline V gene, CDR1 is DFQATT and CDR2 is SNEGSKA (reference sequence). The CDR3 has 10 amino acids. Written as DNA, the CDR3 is TGCAGTGCTAGAGGACAGGGCTACACCTTC. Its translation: CSARGQGYTF.

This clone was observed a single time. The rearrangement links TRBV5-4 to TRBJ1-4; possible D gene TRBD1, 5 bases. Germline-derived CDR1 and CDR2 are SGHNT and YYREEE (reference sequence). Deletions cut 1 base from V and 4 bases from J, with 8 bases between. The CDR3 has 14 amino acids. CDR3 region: CASSLPGDNEKLFF. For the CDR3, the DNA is TGTGCCAGCAGCTTGCCGGGGGATAATGAAAAACTGTTTTTT.

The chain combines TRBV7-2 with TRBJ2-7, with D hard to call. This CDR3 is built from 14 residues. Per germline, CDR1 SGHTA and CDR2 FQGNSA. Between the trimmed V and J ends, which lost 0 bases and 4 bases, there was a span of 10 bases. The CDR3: CASSLAASSYEQYF. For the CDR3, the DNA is TGTGCCAGCAGCTTAGCTGCTAGTAGTTACGAGCAGTACTTC. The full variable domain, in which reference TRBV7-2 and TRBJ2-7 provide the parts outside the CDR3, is GAGVSQSPSNKVTEKGKDVELRCDPISGHTALYWYRQSLGQGLEFLIYFQGNSAPDKSGLPSDRFSAERTGGSVSTLTIQRTQQEDSAVYLCASSLAASSYEQYFGPGTRLTVT.

The CDR3 here is CASSVDWRAGGSEQFF. CDR3 DNA sequence: TGTGCCAGCAGCGTAGATTGGAGGGCAGGCGGAAGTGAGCAGTTCTTC. The J gene is TRBJ2-1, the V gene TRBV9; D is perhaps TRBD2 (6 bases). Germline V gene lookup returns CDR1 SGDLS and CDR2 YYNGEE. There are 16 residues in the CDR3. Trimming pared 0 bases from V and 9 bases from J, leaving 19 bases between.

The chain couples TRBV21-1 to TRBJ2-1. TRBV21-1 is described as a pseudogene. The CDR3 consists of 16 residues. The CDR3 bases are TGTGCCAGCAGCAAAGAATCGACAGGGAGGGACAATGAGCAGTTCTTC. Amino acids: CASSKESTGRDNEQFF.

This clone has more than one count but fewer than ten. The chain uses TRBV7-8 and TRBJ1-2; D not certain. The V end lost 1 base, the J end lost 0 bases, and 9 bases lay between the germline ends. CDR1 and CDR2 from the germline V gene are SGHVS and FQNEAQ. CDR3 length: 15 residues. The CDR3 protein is CASSLELGSNYGYTF. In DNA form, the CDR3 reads TGTGCCAGCAGCTTAGAACTGGGTTCTAACTATGGCTACACCTTC.

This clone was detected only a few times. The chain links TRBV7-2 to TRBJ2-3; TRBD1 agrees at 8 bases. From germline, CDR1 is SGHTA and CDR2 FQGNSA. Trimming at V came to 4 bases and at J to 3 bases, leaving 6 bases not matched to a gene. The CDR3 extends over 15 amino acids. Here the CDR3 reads CASSSTGTGTDTQYF. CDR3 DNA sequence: TGTGCCAGCAGCTCGACCGGGACAGGAACAGATACGCAGTATTTT. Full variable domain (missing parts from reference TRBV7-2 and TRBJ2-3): GAGVSQSPSNKVTEKGKDVELRCDPISGHTALYWYRQSLGQGLEFLIYFQGNSAPDKSGLPSDRFSAERTGGSVSTLTIQRTQQEDSAVYLCASSSTGTGTDTQYFGPGTRLTVL.

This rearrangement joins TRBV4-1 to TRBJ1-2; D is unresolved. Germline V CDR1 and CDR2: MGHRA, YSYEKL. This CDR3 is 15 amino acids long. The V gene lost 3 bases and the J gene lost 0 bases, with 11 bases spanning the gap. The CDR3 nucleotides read TGCGCCAGCAGCCATCCCCCAACCGCTAACTATGGCTACACCTTC. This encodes CASSHPPTANYGYTF.

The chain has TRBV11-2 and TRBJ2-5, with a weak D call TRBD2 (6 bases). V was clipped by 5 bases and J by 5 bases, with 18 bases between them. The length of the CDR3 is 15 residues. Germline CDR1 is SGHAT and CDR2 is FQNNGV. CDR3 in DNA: TGTGCCAGCAGCCCCCACGAGGCAGGGAGGGAGACCCAGTACTTC. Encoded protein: CASSPHEAGRETQYF.

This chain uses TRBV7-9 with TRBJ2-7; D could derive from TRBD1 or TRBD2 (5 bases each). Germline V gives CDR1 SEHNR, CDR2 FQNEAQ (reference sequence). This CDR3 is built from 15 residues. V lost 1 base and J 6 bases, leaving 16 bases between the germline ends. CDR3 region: CASSLGHGAEGEQYV. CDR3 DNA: TGTGCCAGCAGCTTAGGACACGGGGCAGAGGGCGAGCAGTACGTC.

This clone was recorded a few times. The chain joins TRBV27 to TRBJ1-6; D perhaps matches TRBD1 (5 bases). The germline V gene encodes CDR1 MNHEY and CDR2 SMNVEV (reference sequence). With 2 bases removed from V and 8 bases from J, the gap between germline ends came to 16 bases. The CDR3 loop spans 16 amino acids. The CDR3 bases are TGTGCCAGCAGTTTAGGCGGACCCAGGGAGGATTCACCCCTCCACTTT. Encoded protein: CASSLGGPREDSPLHF.

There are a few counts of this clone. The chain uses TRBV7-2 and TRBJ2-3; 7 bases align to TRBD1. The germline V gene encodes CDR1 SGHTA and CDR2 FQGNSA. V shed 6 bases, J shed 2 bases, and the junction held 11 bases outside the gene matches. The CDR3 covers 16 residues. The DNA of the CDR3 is TGTGCCAGCAGTCGTTTTCCGGGACAGAACACAGATACGCAGTATTTT. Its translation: CASSRFPGQNTDTQYF. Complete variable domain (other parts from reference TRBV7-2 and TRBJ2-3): GAGVSQSPSNKVTEKGKDVELRCDPISGHTALYWYRQSLGQGLEFLIYFQGNSAPDKSGLPSDRFSAERTGGSVSTLTIQRTQQEDSAVYLCASSRFPGQNTDTQYFGPGTRLTVL.

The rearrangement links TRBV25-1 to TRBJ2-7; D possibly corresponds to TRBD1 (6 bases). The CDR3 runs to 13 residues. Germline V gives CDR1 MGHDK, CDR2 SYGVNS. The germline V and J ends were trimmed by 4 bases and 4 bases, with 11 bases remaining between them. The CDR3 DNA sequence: TGTGCCAGCAGTGTAACAGGGCTTTACGAGCAGTACTTC. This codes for CASSVTGLYEQYF.

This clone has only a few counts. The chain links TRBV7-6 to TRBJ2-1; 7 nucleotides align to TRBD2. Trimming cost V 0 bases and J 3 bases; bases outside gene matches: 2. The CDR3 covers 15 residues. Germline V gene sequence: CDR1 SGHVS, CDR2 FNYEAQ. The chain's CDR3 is CASSLAGGVYNEQFF. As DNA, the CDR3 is TGTGCCAGCAGCTTAGCGGGAGGGGTCTACAATGAGCAGTTCTTC.

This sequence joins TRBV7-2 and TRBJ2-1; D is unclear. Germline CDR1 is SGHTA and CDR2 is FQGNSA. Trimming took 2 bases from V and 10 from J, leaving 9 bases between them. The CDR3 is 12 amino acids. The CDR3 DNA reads TGTGCCAGCAGCTTAATGTTTCACGAGCAGTTCTTC. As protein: CASSLMFHEQFF.

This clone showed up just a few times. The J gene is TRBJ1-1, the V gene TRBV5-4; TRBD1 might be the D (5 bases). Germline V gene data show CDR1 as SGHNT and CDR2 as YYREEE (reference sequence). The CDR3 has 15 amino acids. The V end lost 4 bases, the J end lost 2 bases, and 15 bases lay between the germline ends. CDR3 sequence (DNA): TGTGCCAGCAGCCCAGGGTTGGGAGGAAACACTGAAGCTTTCTTT. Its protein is CASSPGLGGNTEAFF.

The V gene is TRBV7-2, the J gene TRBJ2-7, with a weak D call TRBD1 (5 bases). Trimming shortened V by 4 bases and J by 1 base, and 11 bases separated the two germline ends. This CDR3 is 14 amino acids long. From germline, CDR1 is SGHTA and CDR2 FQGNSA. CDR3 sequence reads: CASSSPPGSYEQYF. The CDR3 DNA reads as TGTGCCAGCAGCTCGCCTCCAGGGTCCTACGAGCAGTACTTC.

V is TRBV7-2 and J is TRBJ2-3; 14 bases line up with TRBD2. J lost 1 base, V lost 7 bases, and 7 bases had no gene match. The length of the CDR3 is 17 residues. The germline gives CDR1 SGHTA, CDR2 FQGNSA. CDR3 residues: CASIATSGGAGTDTQYF. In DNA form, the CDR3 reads TGTGCCAGCATCGCGACTAGCGGGGGGGCCGGCACAGATACGCAGTATTTT.

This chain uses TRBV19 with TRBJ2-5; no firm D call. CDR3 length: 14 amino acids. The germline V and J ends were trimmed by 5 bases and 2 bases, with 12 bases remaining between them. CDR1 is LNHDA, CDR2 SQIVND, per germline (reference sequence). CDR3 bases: TGTGCCAGTAGTCCCCCGAGGAGACAAGAGACCCAGTACTTC. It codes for CASSPPRRQETQYF. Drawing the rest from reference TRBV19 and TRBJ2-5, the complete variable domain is DGGITQSPKYLFRKEGQNVTLSCEQNLNHDAMYWYRQDPGQGLRLIYYSQIVNDFQKGDIAEGYSVSREKKESFPLTVTSAQKNPTAFYLCASSPPRRQETQYFGPGTRLLVL.

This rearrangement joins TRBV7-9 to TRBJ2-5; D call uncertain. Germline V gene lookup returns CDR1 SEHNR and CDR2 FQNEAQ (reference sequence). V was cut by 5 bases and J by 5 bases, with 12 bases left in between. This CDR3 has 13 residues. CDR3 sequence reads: CASSLGLVETQYF. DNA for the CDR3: TGTGCCAGCAGCCTGGGCCTCGTGGAGACCCAGTACTTC.